Here is one TCR beta chain with its context. This CDR3 region has 15 residues. Germline-derived CDR1 and CDR2 are GTSNPN and SVGIG (reference sequence). With 2 bases clipped from V and 6 bases from J, the junction kept 6 bases outside the gene matches. This entry is derived from a study of T cell changes during pregnancy in multiple sclerosis. This table comes from immunoSEQ multiplex PCR, and its TCRdb copy is limited to in-frame clones, with some not included. Among about 110,000 clones listed, 90% to 95% were seen once. This TCR was recovered from a female donor with multiple sclerosis, enrolled in a pregnancy study. This chain links TRBV30 with TRBJ2-2; 10 bases agree with TRBD2. Sequenced material: peripheral blood, taken in the third trimester of pregnancy. CDR3 amino acids: CAWSYSGRVAGELFF. DNA of the CDR3: TGTGCCTGGAGTTACAGCGGGAGGGTGGCCGGGGAGCTGTTTTTT.